This T cell receptor beta chain was identified in a study of shared clonotypes between healthy human individuals (dated by TCRdb to about 2020). In the study overall: The cohort comprised a couple of women and a few men aged 18 to 49 years. Per donor, three plates each were used for CD4 naive and CD4 memory, two for CD8 naive, and one for CD8 memory. To estimate repertoire size and how much clonotypes are shared between individuals, the study performed deep sequencing of blood TCR repertoires from about five healthy adults. To increase sequencing depth and limit assay-specific biases, TCR repertoire library preparation and sequencing were carried out by different laboratories using diverse techniques. Between about 0.8 and 8.9 billion PBMCs per donor were obtained by leukapheresis.

The donors were healthy, HIV-negative adults who had no recently reported acute infections or vaccinations. Every donor was a Caucasian adult living in Nashville, Tennessee, USA. CD4+ T cells were enriched through magnetic negative selection, after which naive cells were positively selected on CD45RA and the remaining negative fraction served as the memory subset. After blood collection by leukapheresis, PBMCs were isolated using Ficoll-Histopaque density gradient centrifugation and then cryopreserved in the vapor phase of liquid nitrogen. Analytical flow cytometry was used to check the purity and quantity of every magnetically sorted T cell population. Genomic DNA was isolated from each sorted fraction and quantified by UV absorbance on a Nanodrop 2000c. There are 15 amino acids in the CDR3, from cysteine to phenylalanine inclusive. The sequence is cut down to CDR3 DNA, 45 bases in frame from base 1. Cut back by 5 bases and 0 bases, the V and J ends lie 11 bases apart. As encoded in the germline V gene (reference sequence), CDR1 is SEHNR while CDR2 is FQNEAQ.

Study-wide conclusions, independent of this receptor: Based on pairwise subsampling, the degree of clonotype sharing among donors was expected to be affected by sequencing depth. Sampling was limited to blood, and TCR repertoires in tissue likely differ from TCR repertoires in blood. Approximately 4.8% of naive CD4, 3% to 4% of naive CD8, roughly 2.5% of memory CD4, and 0.35% to 0.4% of memory CD8 clonotypes were shared across a few donors. Even with the large sequencing depth, rarefaction of the sorted-subset datasets indicated that sequencing was incomplete. Clonotypes shared by all four sorted-subset donors showed higher generation probabilities than non-shared clonotypes. Naive subsets generally had larger estimated clonotype richness than memory subsets. Because the study included a small number of donors, the genetic and exposure-history diversity represented was limited.

A remark on this clone: No cognate antigen has been identified for it. Base qualities are missing; no much larger clone stands one base away.

Using the deep immunoSEQ assay, TCR CDR3 regions were amplified from genomic DNA by multiplex PCR. Genomic DNA extracted from each cell subset was distributed evenly over all wells of several immunoSEQ 96-well plates, and each plate served as one replicate. For sorted subsets, 150 to 250 ng of genomic DNA, equivalent to roughly 30,000 T cell genomes, went into each replicate PCR. The purified libraries were quantified using a Qubit 3.0 fluorometer, sized with a Bioanalyzer 2100, and then quantified again using the KAPA Library Quantification kit. Every immunoSEQ 96-well plate was sequenced on a dedicated single-read 150-cycle Illumina NextSeq 550 flow cell. As for the original processing: The immunoSEQ output contained only junctional sequences without quality scores, so filtering could not match that applied to full-length reads. To assign V/J genes and CDR3, sequences were annotated against IMGT germline references using PyIR, a Python wrapper for IgBLAST v1.9. Reads were removed for weak V/J assignments (E-value above 1e-6), missing CDR3, stop codons, out-of-frame junctions, or ambiguous translated residues. A V3J clonotype was defined by an identical inferred V gene, J gene, and CDR3 amino acid sequence. Percentage overlap between repertoires was calculated by dividing the number of shared unique clonotypes by the size of the smaller repertoire. Richness of each repertoire was evaluated using RTK rarefaction, the Chao1 estimator, and Recon v2.1 estimates of unobserved clonotypes. Generation probabilities were computed with OLGA for all TCRbeta clonotypes obtained by the gDNA method from four donors. TCRdb limited this immuneACCESS table to in-frame rearrangements with V and J called. A share of clones is missing; checked studies link under half to unresolved V genes, and the rest is unexplained. D and trimming come from the DNA, and the V and J calls and clone size come from that table. Present in this sample are roughly 2 million clones, more than 90% of which were seen just once. Roughly 0.13% of the sample is in the top ten clones.

The clonotype was recovered from a man aged 18 to 30 in good health. Sequenced sample: naive CD4+ T cells sorted from blood. The cell subset or site label of this sample denotes: CD45RA+ positively selected. The chain is encoded by TRBV7-9 joined to TRBJ1-3, and perhaps TRBD1 as D gene, on 5 matching bases. The bases read TGTGCCAGCAGCGTGGCGGGACGCTCTGGAAACACCATATATTTT. Translated, it gives CASSVAGRSGNTIYF.